Listed below are T cell receptor beta chains from one sample, sequenced in a study of T-cell reconstitution after alpha-beta-depleted transplantation in children. TCRdb used MiXCR to reprocess the PCR reads, holding one entry per CDR3 protein. The data contain approximately 240,000 distinct CDR3 sequences, around 9.9% of them singletons. Specimen: PBMCs, collected before TCRalphabeta/CD19-depleted stem cell transplant. These TCRs come from a child under three years old with acute myeloid leukemia, due to receive a stem cell transplant. CDR3s include the opening cysteine and the closing phenylalanine or tryptophan. D genes are given only for firm matches. Only part of the rows carry a size: once, few, many, or a class if the clone is expanded.

clone size,D gene,V gene,J gene,CDR3 protein,CDR3 DNA
many,TRBD1,TRBV5-1,TRBJ2-7,CASSSRDRVHEQYF,TGCGCCAGCAGCTCCCGGGACAGGGTCCACGAGCAGTACTTC
medium-sized,TRBD2,TRBV5-5,TRBJ2-5,CASSLGTSGRETQYF,TGTGCCAGCAGCTTGGGGACTAGCGGGAGGGAGACCCAGTACTTC
many,.,TRBV7-9,TRBJ1-1,CASSAKGQMNTEAFF,TGTGCCAGCAGCGCGAAAGGGCAGATGAACACTGAAGCTTTCTTT
.,.,TRBV11-2,TRBJ1-2,CASSSRQLNYGYTF,TGTGCCAGCAGCTCCCGACAGCTTAACTATGGCTACACCTTC
.,.,TRBV19,TRBJ1-5,CASSSGPGVNQPQHF,TGTGCCAGTAGTAGTGGGCCGGGGGTCAATCAGCCCCAGCATTTT
many,TRBD1,TRBV29-1,TRBJ1-1,CSVESTGPEAFF,TGCAGCGTTGAATCGACAGGGCCTGAAGCTTTCTTT
few,.,TRBV11-1,TRBJ2-7,CASSSREPYEQYF,TGTGCCAGCAGCTCCCGGGAGCCCTACGAGCAGTACTTC
many,TRBD1,TRBV28,TRBJ1-1,CASSFLVTGADF,TGTGCCAGCAGTTTTCTCGTGACAGGGGCCGACTTT
few,.,TRBV20-1,TRBJ1-1,CSAPGTKNTEAFF,TGCAGTGCTCCCGGGACCAAGAACACTGAAGCTTTCTTT
many,.,TRBV20-1,TRBJ1-2,CSARSGQQFNYGYTF,TGCAGTGCCCGTTCGGGACAACAATTTAACTATGGCTACACCTTC
many,TRBD2,TRBV7-3,TRBJ2-5,CASSLKEGLAGEKTQYF,TGTGCCAGCAGCTTAAAGGAAGGACTAGCGGGAGAAAAGACCCAGTACTTC
many,TRBD2,TRBV19,TRBJ2-1,CASSQREARNNEQFF,TGTGCCAGTAGTCAGCGGGAGGCCCGAAACAATGAGCAGTTCTTC
many,.,TRBV7-3,TRBJ2-1,CASSSPGQQQFF,TGTGCCAGCAGCTCGCCAGGACAGCAGCAGTTCTTC
.,.,TRBV30,TRBJ2-1,CACYRVGQFF,TGTGCCTGTTACAGGGTGGGGCAGTTCTTC
many,TRBD2,TRBV12-3/TRBV12-4,TRBJ2-1,CASSQGTMYNEQFF,TGTGCCAGCAGCCAAGGGACTATGTACAATGAGCAGTTCTTC
many,.,TRBV5-1,TRBJ1-1,CASSTLDGRGTEAFF,TGCGCCAGCAGCACCCTGGACGGGAGGGGAACTGAAGCTTTCTTT
many,TRBD2,TRBV3-1,TRBJ2-3,CASSYSGSETDTQYF,TGTGCCAGCAGTTATAGCGGGAGTGAAACAGATACGCAGTATTTT
many,.,TRBV28,TRBJ1-5,CASRERGAVYSNQPQHF,TGTGCCAGCAGAGAACGGGGGGCGGTATATAGCAATCAGCCCCAGCATTTT
many,.,TRBV3-2,TRBJ2-1,CASSYETGGRGGEQFF,TGTGCCAGCAGCTACGAAACAGGGGGAAGAGGTGGTGAGCAGTTCTTC
many,.,TRBV28,TRBJ1-2,CASSLGDGLYGYTF,TGTGCCAGCAGTTTAGGGGACGGCCTATATGGCTACACCTTC
.,.,TRBV7-8,TRBJ1-5,CASRSDSYGQPQRF,TGTGCCAGCCGCTCAGACAGTTATGGCCAGCCCCAGCGTTTT
many,.,TRBV20-1,TRBJ1-5,CSARDRKGGGQPQHF,TGCAGTGCTAGAGATCGAAAGGGAGGAGGGCAGCCCCAGCATTTT
many,TRBD2,TRBV4-3,TRBJ2-3,CASSHRTSGRRTDTQYF,TGCGCCAGCAGCCATCGGACTAGCGGGAGGAGGACAGATACGCAGTATTTT
many,TRBD2,TRBV18,TRBJ2-1,CASSPGASGTWNEQFF,TGTGCCAGCTCACCTGGGGCGAGCGGGACTTGGAATGAGCAGTTCTTC
many,TRBD2,TRBV29-1,TRBJ2-1,CSVATSGINEQFF,TGCAGCGTTGCGACTAGCGGTATCAATGAGCAGTTCTTC
many,.,TRBV6-5,TRBJ2-3,CASSRRGTDTQYF,TGTGCCAGCAGTCGGAGGGGAACAGATACGCAGTATTTT
many,TRBD1,TRBV5-1,TRBJ1-1,CASSVGQVTEAFF,TGCGCCAGCAGCGTTGGACAGGTCACTGAAGCTTTCTTT
many,.,TRBV9,TRBJ2-1,CASSAKRQAYNEQFF,TGTGCCAGCAGCGCCAAAAGACAGGCCTACAATGAGCAGTTCTTC
.,.,TRBV27,TRBJ2-1,CASGESTDYNEQFF,TGTGCCAGCGGTGAGTCGACCGATTACAATGAGCAGTTCTTC
many,TRBD2,TRBV7-2,TRBJ2-2,CASSLGGRALTGELFF,TGTGCCAGCAGCTTAGGAGGGAGGGCCCTGACCGGGGAGCTGTTTTTT
many,TRBD1,TRBV6-1,TRBJ1-4,CASSLRGTNEKLFF,TGTGCCAGCAGCCTCAGGGGGACTAATGAAAAACTGTTTTTT
many,.,TRBV6-5,TRBJ1-2,CASSYRRPANYGYTF,TGTGCCAGCAGTTACCGTCGCCCCGCTAACTATGGCTACACCTTC
many,TRBD1,TRBV7-9,TRBJ1-5,CASSLEGAYQPQHF,TGTGCCAGCAGTTTAGAGGGGGCTTATCAGCCCCAGCATTTT
many,.,TRBV28,TRBJ2-1,CASSFKRNNEQFF,TGTGCCAGCAGTTTCAAACGTAACAATGAGCAGTTCTTC
.,.,TRBV4-2,TRBJ2-1,CASSHPSASYNEQFF,TGTGCCAGCAGCCATCCTAGCGCATCCTACAATGAGCAGTTCTTC
many,.,TRBV5-1,TRBJ2-2,CASSLGAGVGTGELFF,TGCGCCAGCAGCTTGGGAGCAGGGGTCGGCACCGGGGAGCTGTTTTTT
many,TRBD1,TRBV29-1,TRBJ1-3,CSVRQGQGNTIYF,TGCAGCGTCAGACAGGGGCAGGGAAACACCATATATTTT
many,TRBD2,TRBV4-2,TRBJ2-1,CASSQVPGLAYNEQFF,TGTGCCAGCAGCCAAGTACCGGGACTAGCGTATAATGAGCAGTTCTTC
many,TRBD2,TRBV11-2,TRBJ2-3,CASSKRLAGETDTQYF,TGTGCCAGCAGCAAGCGACTAGCGGGGGAAACAGATACGCAGTATTTT
many,.,TRBV7-9,TRBJ2-2,CASAHPGPNTGELFF,TGTGCCAGCGCCCATCCGGGACCGAACACCGGGGAGCTGTTTTTT
many,.,TRBV12-3/TRBV12-4,TRBJ1-2,CASNPRGVSGGYTF,TGTGCCAGCAACCCCAGGGGAGTCAGTGGCGGCTACACCTTC
many,.,TRBV12-3/TRBV12-4,TRBJ1-2,CASSFDRPWDDGYTF,TGTGCCAGCAGTTTTGACAGACCCTGGGACGATGGCTACACCTTC
many,.,TRBV7-2,TRBJ2-1,CASSLGGFGNNEQFF,TGTGCCAGCAGCTTAGGAGGGTTCGGAAACAATGAGCAGTTCTTC
many,TRBD2,TRBV11-2,TRBJ2-3,CASSLIAGGRVDTQYF,TGTGCCAGCAGCTTAATAGCGGGGGGGAGAGTGGATACGCAGTATTTT
many,TRBD2,TRBV3-1,TRBJ2-5,CASSQSGRGNQETQYF,TGTGCCAGCAGCCAATCCGGGAGGGGGAACCAAGAGACCCAGTACTTC
many,.,TRBV7-9,TRBJ2-3,CASSLAQGWTDTQYF,TGTGCCAGCAGCTTAGCGCAGGGATGGACAGATACGCAGTATTTT
many,.,TRBV20-1,TRBJ2-5,CSADRRETQYF,TGCAGTGCTGACAGAAGGGAGACCCAGTACTTC
many,TRBD1,TRBV23-1,TRBJ1-5,CASSQSRGQSGNQPQHF,TGCGCCAGCAGTCAATCGAGGGGGCAGTCGGGCAATCAGCCCCAGCATTTT
many,TRBD2,TRBV29-1,TRBJ2-2,CSADKGGVAGHTGELFF,TGCAGCGCTGACAAGGGCGGGGTAGCGGGCCACACCGGGGAGCTGTTTTTT
many,.,TRBV5-6,TRBJ2-7,CASSPSGSYEQYF,TGTGCCAGCAGCCCCTCGGGATCCTACGAGCAGTACTTC
many,TRBD2,TRBV20-1,TRBJ2-2,CSARQREMYTGELFF,TGCAGTGCTAGACAGCGGGAAATGTACACCGGGGAGCTGTTTTTT
many,.,TRBV11-3,TRBJ2-7,CASTKEGAGRNEQYF,TGTGCCAGCACAAAGGAAGGGGCAGGGCGGAACGAGCAGTACTTC
.,.,TRBV5-1,TRBJ2-5,CASSLLLQETQYF,TGCGCCAGCAGCTTGTTACTTCAAGAGACCCAGTACTTC